The clone carrying this TCR beta chain was picked up a small number of times. Its antigen is still unknown. Sorting that relied on CD45RO/CCR7/CD25/CD127/CD95/CD27 yielded CD4+ naive, central memory, regulatory and stem cell-like memory cells. What was sequenced were expressed TCRB transcripts, since all of the isolated RNA had been reverse transcribed. Sequencing used immunoSEQ multiplex PCR; TCRdb keeps in-frame clones, though not all of them. The sample has 100,000 to 150,000 clones; around 15% are singletons. These data originate in a study of beta chain features in type 1 diabetes. Germline loops: CDR1 MDHEN, CDR2 SYDVKM. The CDR3 spans 14 residues. V was clipped by 5 bases and J by 5 bases; unmatched bases: 7. Findings and caveats of the study: The study found fewer insertions and more deletions at VDJ junctions in type 1 diabetes patients. Among all four CD4+ subsets, Type 1 diabetes patients had TCRB CDR3s that were moderately but significantly shorter. Patients' naive, central memory and Treg TCRB repertoires seemed closer to one another than those of healthy donors.

The sequence derives from a man aged 18 to 30 with type 1 diabetes. Sequencing was performed on central memory CD4+ T cells from blood. J is TRBJ2-5 and V is TRBV28; 8 nucleotides align to TRBD1. The chain's CDR3 is CASSPGQAKETQYF. The CDR3, as DNA: TGTGCCAGCAGTCCGGGACAGGCTAAGGAGACCCAGTACTTC.